The clone carrying this T cell receptor (beta chain) has only a few counts. Its specificity is not known. This sample was included in a study of T-cell memory formation after mild COVID-19. The overall study: Largely, TCR clusters stayed within a single donor.

Researchers used 5'RACE with constant-segment primers to make TCR alpha and TCR beta cDNA libraries that carry sample barcodes and UMIs. Using its own MiXCR run on the 5' RACE reads, TCRdb lists one record per CDR3 protein. The sample holds about 210,000 distinct CDR3 sequences, approximately 30% seen once. Study results and limitations: Nothing confirmed that second-wave clones peaking on day 37 were specific for SARS-CoV-2. There was a balanced CD4/CD8 profile in clones contracting day 15 to 85, and later expanders leaned CD4+.

The germline V and J ends were trimmed by 4 bases and 0 bases, with 12 bases remaining between them. Germline CDR1 MNHNS, CDR2 SASEGT. The length of the CDR3 is 16 residues. Sequencing was carried out using PBMCs or a T cell subset sorted from them (not recorded which). The source of this sequence is an adult woman who had mild COVID-19 (a few samples of this study predate the infection). Cell type and time point are not known. The chain is built from TRBV6-1 and TRBJ2-2; possibly TRBD2 for D (7 bases). The CDR3 region is CASSARGHSNTGELFF. The CDR3 DNA is TGTGCCAGCAGTGCGCGGGGGCACTCGAACACCGGGGAGCTGTTTTTT.